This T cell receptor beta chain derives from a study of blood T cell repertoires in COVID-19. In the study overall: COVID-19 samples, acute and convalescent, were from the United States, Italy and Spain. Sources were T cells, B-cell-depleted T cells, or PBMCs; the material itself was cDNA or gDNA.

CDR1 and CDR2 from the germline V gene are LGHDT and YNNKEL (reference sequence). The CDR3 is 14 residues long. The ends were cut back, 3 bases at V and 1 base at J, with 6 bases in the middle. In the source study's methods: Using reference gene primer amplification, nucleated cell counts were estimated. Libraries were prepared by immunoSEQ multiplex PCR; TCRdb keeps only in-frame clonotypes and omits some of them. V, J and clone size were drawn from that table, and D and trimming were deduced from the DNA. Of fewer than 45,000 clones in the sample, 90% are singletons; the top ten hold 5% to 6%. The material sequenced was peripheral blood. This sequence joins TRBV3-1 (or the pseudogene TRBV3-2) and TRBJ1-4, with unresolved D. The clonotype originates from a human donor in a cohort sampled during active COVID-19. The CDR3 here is CASSHRGTNEKLFF. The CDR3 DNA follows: TGTGCCAGCAGCCATCGAGGAACTAATGAAAAACTGTTTTTT.